The rows below give T cell receptor beta chains drawn from one sample of a study of OX40 agonist ivuxolimab in advanced cancers. TCRdb's copy holds only in-frame clones and misses some; the assay was immunoSEQ multiplex PCR. The table has some 67,000 clones, roughly 90% seen once. This specimen consisted of CD4+ or CD8+ T cells sorted from blood, obtained in a trial of the OX40 agonist ivuxolimab. Receptors were obtained from an adult with an advanced solid tumor such as melanoma, head and neck, liver or kidney cancer. Each CDR3 is given with its conserved first and last residue. D genes are given only for firm matches. Size is omitted from some rows. Given values are once, few, many or a class for expanded clones.

j_call clone_size d_call v_call cdr3_aa cdr3_nt
TRBJ2-7 NA NA TRBV19 CASSLAAAGHTYEQYF TGTGCCAGTAGTCTCGCCGCGGCGGGACACACCTACGAGCAGTACTTC
TRBJ1-5 NA NA TRBV6-1 CASSELPGGNQPQHF TGTGCCAGCAGTGAACTCCCAGGAGGCAATCAGCCCCAGCATTTT
TRBJ1-4 NA NA TRBV27 CASSHQGTNEKLFF TGTGCCAGCAGTCATCAGGGAACTAATGAAAAACTGTTTTTT
TRBJ1-2 NA NA TRBV6-6 CASSYSGHGDYGYTF TGTGCCAGCAGTTACTCGGGGCACGGAGACTATGGCTACACCTTC
TRBJ2-1 NA TRBD2 TRBV19 CASSIKDTSGRAEQFF TGTGCCAGTAGTATTAAGGATACTAGCGGGAGGGCCGAGCAGTTCTTC
TRBJ2-7 NA TRBD1 TRBV19 CASSAGTGGSYEQYF TGTGCCAGTAGTGCCGGGACAGGGGGCTCCTACGAGCAGTACTTC
TRBJ2-4 NA TRBD1 TRBV4-1 CASSQRGLGKNIQYF TGCGCCAGCAGTCAGAGGGGGCTGGGCAAAAACATTCAGTACTTC
TRBJ2-6 NA NA TRBV5-1 CASSPPLYSGANVLTF TGCGCCAGCAGCCCCCCCCTTTACTCTGGGGCCAACGTCCTGACTTTC
TRBJ1-1 NA TRBD1 TRBV19 CASLPRTGGHTEAFF TGTGCCAGCCTTCCCCGGACAGGGGGCCACACTGAAGCTTTCTTT
TRBJ1-1 NA NA TRBV6-6 CASSYSLGFGTEAFF TGTGCCAGCAGTTACTCGTTAGGGTTTGGCACTGAAGCTTTCTTT
TRBJ1-1 NA TRBD1 TRBV28 CASRSGQGKAEAFF TGTGCCAGCAGATCGGGACAGGGGAAGGCTGAAGCTTTCTTT
TRBJ1-3 NA NA TRBV10-3 CAISEVTDGNTIYF TGTGCCATCAGTGAGGTTACTGATGGAAACACCATATATTTT
TRBJ2-5 NA TRBD2 TRBV18 CASSGGETQYF TGTGCCAGCTCCGGGGGGGAGACCCAGTACTTC
TRBJ1-6 NA NA TRBV9 CASSPEQWSSYNSPLHF TGTGCCAGCAGCCCCGAGCAGTGGAGCTCCTATAATTCACCCCTCCACTTT
TRBJ2-2 NA TRBD2 TRBV6-6 CATQGTRGTGELFF TGTGCCACCCAGGGGACTAGAGGGACCGGGGAGCTGTTTTTT
TRBJ2-1 once NA TRBV29-1 CSSRYSLNEQFF TGCAGCTCCCGGTACTCTCTTAATGAGCAGTTCTTC
TRBJ1-1 many NA TRBV7-9 CASSQGPRNTEAFF TGTGCCAGCAGCCAAGGGCCGAGGAACACTGAAGCTTTCTTT
TRBJ1-4 NA TRBD1 TRBV2 CASIRTGATNEKLFF TGTGCCAGCATTAGGACAGGCGCAACTAATGAAAAACTGTTTTTT
TRBJ2-7 NA TRBD2 TRBV11-3 CASSLGVAGGVEQYF TGTGCCAGCAGCTTAGGTGTAGCGGGAGGCGTGGAGCAGTACTTC
TRBJ2-7 NA TRBD2 TRBV7-2 CASSATTSGRGYEQYF TGTGCCAGCAGCGCGACGACTAGCGGGAGGGGGTACGAGCAGTACTTC
TRBJ2-5 NA TRBD2 TRBV10-3 CAIPGGRALLQETQYF TGTGCCATCCCCGGCGGGAGGGCCCTACTTCAAGAGACCCAGTACTTC
TRBJ2-5 NA TRBD1 TRBV15 CATSDRGALQETQYF TGTGCCACCAGCGACAGGGGTGCCCTACAAGAGACCCAGTACTTC
TRBJ2-5 NA NA TRBV27 CASSPHRVGAGETQYF TGTGCCAGCAGTCCCCATCGTGTGGGGGCGGGAGAGACCCAGTACTTC
TRBJ2-7 NA NA TRBV10-3 CAISAGTTYEQYF TGTGCCATCAGTGCGGGTACAACCTACGAGCAGTACTTC
TRBJ2-3 NA NA TRBV19 CASTAPYNCTDTQYF TGTGCCAGTACCGCACCCTACAACTGCACAGATACGCAGTATTTT
TRBJ2-3 NA TRBD1 TRBV13 CASSSTGTAADTQYF TGTGCCAGCAGTTCCACCGGGACAGCTGCAGATACGCAGTATTTT
TRBJ2-7 few NA TRBV5-8 CASSLAEGYEQYF TGTGCCAGCAGCTTGGCCGAGGGGTACGAGCAGTACTTC
TRBJ1-1 NA NA TRBV29-1 CSYLLPRQMNTEAFF TGCAGTTATTTACTACCCAGACAGATGAACACTGAAGCTTTCTTT
TRBJ2-3 NA NA TRBV6-5 CASSLTSGTDTQYF TGTGCCAGCAGTCTCACTTCTGGCACAGATACGCAGTATTTT
TRBJ1-5 NA NA TRBV19 CASSIRRVGNQPQHF TGTGCCAGTAGTATACGAAGGGTAGGAAATCAGCCCCAGCATTTT
TRBJ2-3 NA TRBD2 TRBV13 CASSLTGLAGTDTQYF TGTGCCAGCAGCTTGACGGGACTAGCTGGCACAGATACGCAGTATTTT
TRBJ1-5 once TRBD1 TRBV6-5 CASRQGIFQPQHF TGTGCCAGCAGACAGGGGATTTTTCAGCCCCAGCATTTT
TRBJ1-5 NA NA TRBV6-1 CASSEATGLWSNQPQHF TGTGCCAGCAGTGAAGCCACGGGACTCTGGAGCAATCAGCCCCAGCATTTT
TRBJ1-2 few NA TRBV5-1 CASSADSPNYGYTF TGCGCCAGCAGCGCGGACAGTCCTAACTATGGCTACACCTTC
TRBJ1-1 NA TRBD1 TRBV10-1 CASSELQGTEAFF TGCGCCAGCAGTGAGTTACAGGGGACTGAAGCTTTCTTT
TRBJ2-2 NA NA TRBV10-1 CASSPNYGELFF TGCGCCAGCAGCCCCAATTACGGGGAGCTGTTTTTT
TRBJ1-2 NA NA TRBV5-4 CASSLGQIVNYGYTF TGTGCCAGCAGCTTGGGACAGATCGTTAACTATGGCTACACCTTC
TRBJ2-7 NA NA TRBV11-3 CASSLGHRNSGLYEQYF TGTGCCAGCAGCTTAGGTCACAGAAACTCCGGCCTCTACGAGCAGTACTTC
TRBJ2-7 NA NA TRBV18 CASSPQKTYEQYF TGTGCCAGCTCACCACAAAAGACTTACGAGCAGTACTTC
TRBJ2-1 NA TRBD2 TRBV10-1 CASSALTSGSSRNEQFF TGCGCCAGCAGTGCTCTAACTAGCGGGAGTTCGAGGAATGAGCAGTTCTTC
TRBJ1-1 NA NA TRBV6-1 CASSVLGGVDTEAFF TGTGCCAGCAGTGTCCTAGGAGGGGTGGATACTGAAGCTTTCTTT
TRBJ2-1 NA TRBD2 TRBV7-6 CASSLATSGRRGNEQFF TGTGCCAGCAGCTTAGCAACTAGCGGGAGACGCGGCAATGAGCAGTTCTTC
TRBJ1-1 NA NA TRBV7-3 CASSRESVTEAFF TGTGCCAGCAGCCGGGAGAGTGTGACTGAAGCTTTCTTT
TRBJ2-5 NA NA TRBV6-1 CASSEVARKETQYF TGTGCCAGCAGTGAAGTTGCTAGGAAAGAGACCCAGTACTTC
TRBJ1-2 NA NA TRBV4-3 CASTLLLKGDRSYTF TGCGCCAGCACCCTCCTCCTTAAGGGGGACCGGAGCTACACCTTC
TRBJ2-7 NA NA TRBV2 CASGRSAYEQYF TGTGCCAGCGGACGTTCCGCCTACGAGCAGTACTTC
TRBJ1-5 NA TRBD1 TRBV19 CASSVQGFRSNQPQHF TGTGCCAGTAGTGTACAGGGGTTTCGAAGCAATCAGCCCCAGCATTTT
TRBJ2-3 once NA TRBV11-3 CASGRTSRTDTQYF TGTGCCAGCGGCCGGACCAGTCGCACAGATACGCAGTATTTT
TRBJ2-7 NA TRBD2 TRBV10-3 CAISERTSGRDEQYF TGTGCCATCAGTGAGAGGACTAGCGGGAGGGACGAGCAGTACTTC
TRBJ2-6 NA NA TRBV5-4 CASSLGGPGANVLTF TGTGCCAGCAGCTTAGGGGGGCCTGGGGCCAACGTCCTGACTTTC